Included here is one T cell receptor (beta chain) sequence, with context. Its cognate antigen has yet to be identified. There are no base qualities to consult, and no much larger clone falls within one base. Looking up the germline V gene (reference sequence) yields CDR1 MNHEY and CDR2 SMNVEV. From the cysteine up to the phenylalanine, the CDR3 has a length of 15 residues. Only the CDR3 region is kept as DNA, spanning 45 bases read in frame from base 1. Between the V and J ends, shortened by 5 bases and 1 base respectively, the junction contains 14 bases. This sample is drawn from a study of CD8 T cells in ankylosing spondylitis (TCRdb year 2017). For the study in its entirety: To find TCR variants linked to disease, the study profiled T cell receptor beta repertoires in ankylosing spondylitis patients and healthy donors. The full study cohort comprised around 23 ankylosing spondylitis patients and roughly 100 healthy donors. Samples of peripheral blood were taken, and for ankylosing spondylitis patients, synovial fluid was collected as well. General findings and caveats noted by the study authors: A TCR beta motif made up of several highly homologous amino acid variants appeared to be characteristic of blood from ankylosing spondylitis patients. In peripheral blood, the disease-linked clones were found at relatively low frequencies and had a CD8+ phenotype. According to the report, matched synovial fluid samples from ankylosing spondylitis patients were significantly enriched for the disease-linked clones. Some motif variants were previously reported in synovial fluid and blood of reactive arthritis patients, suggesting common disease-initiation mechanisms.

Instrument on record: Illumina HiSeq 2500. Quantitative 5'-RACE with molecular barcodes was the method used to prepare the TCR beta libraries. Concerning the study's data processing: A new computational method, built on a probabilistic model of VDJ rearrangement, was used to identify disease-linked TCR variants. TCRdb passed the public sequencing reads through fastp at Q25 and MiXCR, retaining productive beta sequences. Entries that share a CDR3 protein sequence are merged under the most common genes and DNA. The V and J calls and clone size come from TCRdb's table, not from the authors' own analysis. The sample contains 250,000 to 350,000 distinct CDR3 sequences, less than 25% of them found a single time. The leading ten clones occupy 3% to 4% of the sample.

Recombination connected TRBV27 to TRBJ1-2, with TRBD1 perhaps the D gene, on 5 matching bases. Input material: blood, either unsorted or a sorted T cell fraction (not recorded which). The receptor was derived from a female donor with ankylosing spondylitis or in good health (not recorded which). The CDR3 in this case is CASSAGDVLNYGYTF. The bases are TGTGCCAGCAGTGCCGGGGACGTTCTTAACTATGGCTACACCTTC.